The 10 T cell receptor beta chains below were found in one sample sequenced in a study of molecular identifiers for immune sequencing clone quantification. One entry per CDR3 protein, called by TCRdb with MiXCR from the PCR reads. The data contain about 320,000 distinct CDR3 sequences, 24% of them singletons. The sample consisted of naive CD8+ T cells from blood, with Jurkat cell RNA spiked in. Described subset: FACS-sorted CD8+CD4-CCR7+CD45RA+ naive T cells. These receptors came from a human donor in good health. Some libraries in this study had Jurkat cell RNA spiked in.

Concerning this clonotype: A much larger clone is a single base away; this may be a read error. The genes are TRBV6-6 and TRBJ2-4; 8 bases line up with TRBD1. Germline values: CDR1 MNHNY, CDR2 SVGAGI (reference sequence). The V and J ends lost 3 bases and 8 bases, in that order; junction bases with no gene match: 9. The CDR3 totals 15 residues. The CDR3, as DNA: TGTGCCAGCAGTTATCCCCCCACGGACAGGGACATTCAGTACTTC. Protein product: CASSYPPTDRDIQYF.

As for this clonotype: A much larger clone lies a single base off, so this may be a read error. The CDR3 sequence: CASSLVSEEGQPQHF. CDR3 in DNA: TGTGCCAGCAGCTTAGTGTCAGAAGAGGGACAGCCCCAGCATTTT. The chain uses TRBV7-9 and TRBJ1-5; D call uncertain. Germline assignment: CDR1 SEHNR and CDR2 FQNEAQ (reference sequence). The CDR3 contains 15 residues. V was shortened by 1 base and J by 7 bases, with 14 bases between the two germline ends.

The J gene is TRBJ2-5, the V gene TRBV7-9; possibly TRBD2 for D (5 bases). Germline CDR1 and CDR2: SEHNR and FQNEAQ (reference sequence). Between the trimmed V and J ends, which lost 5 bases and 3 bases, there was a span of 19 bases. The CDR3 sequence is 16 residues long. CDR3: CASSPPVVNGEETQYF. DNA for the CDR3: TGTGCCAGCAGCCCCCCCGTCGTTAACGGGGAAGAGACCCAGTACTTC.

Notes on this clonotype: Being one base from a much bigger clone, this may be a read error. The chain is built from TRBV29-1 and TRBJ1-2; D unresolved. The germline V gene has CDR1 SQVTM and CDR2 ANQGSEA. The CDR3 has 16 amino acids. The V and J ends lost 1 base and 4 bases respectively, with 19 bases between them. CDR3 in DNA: TGCAGCGTTGAAGTTAACATCGGTTCCTATCCCTATGGCTACACCTTC. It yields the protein CSVEVNIGSYPYGYTF.

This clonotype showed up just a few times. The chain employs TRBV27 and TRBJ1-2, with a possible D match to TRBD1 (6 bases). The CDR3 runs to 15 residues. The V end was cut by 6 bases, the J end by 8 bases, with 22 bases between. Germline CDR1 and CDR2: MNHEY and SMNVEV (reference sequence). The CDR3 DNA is TGTGCCAGCAGCCCATTTGGAGGGGGGGCTGGGGGCTACACCTTC. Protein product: CASSPFGGGAGGYTF.

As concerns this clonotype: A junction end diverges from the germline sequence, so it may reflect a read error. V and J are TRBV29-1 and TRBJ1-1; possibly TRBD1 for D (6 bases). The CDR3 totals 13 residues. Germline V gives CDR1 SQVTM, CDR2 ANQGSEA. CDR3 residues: CSLEGQGTFEAFF. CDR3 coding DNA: TGCAGCCTTGAGGGGCAGGGGACTTTTGAAGCTTTCTTT. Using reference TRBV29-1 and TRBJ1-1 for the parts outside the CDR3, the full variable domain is SAVISQKPSRDICQRGTSLTIQCQVDSQVTMMFWYRQQPGQSLTLIATANQGSEATYESGFVIDKFPISRPNLTFSTLTVSNMSPEDSSIYLCSLEGQGTFEAFFGQGTRLTVV.

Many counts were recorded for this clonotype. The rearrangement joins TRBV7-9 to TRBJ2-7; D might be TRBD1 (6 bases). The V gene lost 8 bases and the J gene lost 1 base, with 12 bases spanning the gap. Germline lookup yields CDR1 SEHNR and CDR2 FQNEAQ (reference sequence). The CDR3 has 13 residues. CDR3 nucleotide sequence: TGTGCCAGCGGGACAATTCGGTCCTACGAGCAGTACTTC. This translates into CASGTIRSYEQYF.

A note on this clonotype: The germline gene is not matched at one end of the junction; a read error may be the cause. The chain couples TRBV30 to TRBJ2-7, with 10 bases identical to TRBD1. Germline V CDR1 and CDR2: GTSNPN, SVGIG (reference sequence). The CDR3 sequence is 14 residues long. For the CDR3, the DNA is TGTGCCTGGAGTACCGGGACAGGGGCCTACGCGCAGTACTTC. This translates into CAWSTGTGAYAQYF.

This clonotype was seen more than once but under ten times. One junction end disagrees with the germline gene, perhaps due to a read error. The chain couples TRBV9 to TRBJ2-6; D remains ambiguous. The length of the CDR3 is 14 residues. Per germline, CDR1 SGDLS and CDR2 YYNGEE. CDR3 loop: CACSVLSGANVLTF. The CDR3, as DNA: TGTGCCTGCAGCGTTTTGTCAGGGGCCAACGTCCTGACTTTC.

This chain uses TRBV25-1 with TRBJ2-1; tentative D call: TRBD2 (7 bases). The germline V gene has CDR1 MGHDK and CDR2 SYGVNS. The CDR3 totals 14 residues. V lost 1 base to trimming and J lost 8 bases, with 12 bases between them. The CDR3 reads CASSELAGADEQFF. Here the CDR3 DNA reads TGTGCCAGCAGTGAATTGGCGGGGGCGGATGAGCAGTTCTTC.